This T cell receptor beta chain stems from a study of response to subunit inactivated influenza vaccine. Unmatched junction bases numbered 3, after V lost 2 bases and J lost 6 bases. The CDR3 loop spans 15 amino acids. As concerns this clonotype: As yet, its antigen is unknown.

Via MiXCR, TCRdb re-called the RT-PCR reads, giving one row per CDR3 protein. Counted here are under 850,000 distinct CDR3 sequences, under 20% occurring once; the ten biggest clones make up about a tenth. Notes on the study in general: Few additional T cells are recruited per seasonal influenza vaccination, authors suggested.

This sequence originates from a man aged 50-60 years who received an inactivated influenza vaccine. The starting material was PBMCs from blood, obtained more than 4 days after vaccination. The rearrangement joins TRBV12-3 or TRBV12-4 to TRBJ2-3, with 12 positions matching TRBD2. The CDR3 here is CASSLTTSGSDTQYF. CDR3 in DNA: TGTGCCAGCAGTTTAACGACTAGCGGGAGCGATACGCAGTATTTT.